Listed below are T cell receptor beta chains from one sample, sequenced in a study of T cell responses to AZD1222 COVID-19 vaccine. Profiling relied on immunoSEQ multiplex PCR, and the TCRdb table lists in-frame clones only, not all of them. The sample holds about 130,000 clones, about 88% seen once. The input for sequencing was peripheral blood, taken 28 days after the second AZD1222 dose. The receptors derive from an adult who received the AZD1222 COVID-19 vaccine. CDR3s include the opening cysteine and the closing phenylalanine or tryptophan.

V gene | CDR3 protein
TRBV18 | CASSPRVPQSMNTEAFF
TRBV7-9 | CASSSTGAYTDTQYF
TRBV2 | CASPSMGTDTQYF
TRBV3-1/TRBV3-2 | CASSQVGPGNTEAFF
TRBV5-4 | CASSRRVSEGTDTQYF
TRBV18 | CASSPSWSSTDTQYF
TRBV9 | CASSVSGTSTDTQYF
TRBV6-5 | CATSRGQVHYNEQFF
TRBV6-5 | CASSRLDTFGTEAFF
TRBV2 | CASEYTDTQYF
TRBV11-3 | CASSLQQGRGQPQHF
TRBV10-2 | CASSGFYEQYF
TRBV2 | CASSRQGAANEKLFF
TRBV4-1 | CASSQDFLAREFF
TRBV6-5 | CASSYSGADRGYEQYF
TRBV7-9 | CASSRDTGELFF
TRBV11-2 | CASSLDRDQPQHF
TRBV7-9 | CASSLLSNTEAFF
TRBV29-1 | CSVVPDTDTQYF
TRBV30 | CAWSAPRGTVPSLAFF
TRBV19 | CASTPGGDRDRANYGYTF
TRBV24-1 | CATSDFITGQSSYEQYF
TRBV19 | CASNWGQQYGYTF
TRBV5-1 | CASSLSTGVDTDTQYF
TRBV19 | CASSPRTGAGNTIYF
TRBV10-3 | CAISRSERDTEAFF
TRBV5-1 | CASSLDPTDTQYF
TRBV4-1 | CASSQSTVGNTIYF
TRBV18 | CASSPRQGLSSGNTIYF
TRBV6-5 | CASSQQGREAFF
TRBV6-5 | CASRLGVAGEETQYF
TRBV10-3 | CAIRGAPFTDTQYF
TRBV10-3 | CAISWTGQISTDTQYF
TRBV10-3 | CAISTDRGSQPQHF
TRBV10-3 | CAIWFSGRQSSNQPQHF
TRBV4-1 | CASSRTGANTGELFF
TRBV5-1 | CASSLARGGDINSPLHF
TRBV3-1/TRBV3-2 | CASSFRASGTQETQYF
TRBV10-3 | CAISESGAVNEKLFF
TRBV20-1 | CSGVLPDTQYF